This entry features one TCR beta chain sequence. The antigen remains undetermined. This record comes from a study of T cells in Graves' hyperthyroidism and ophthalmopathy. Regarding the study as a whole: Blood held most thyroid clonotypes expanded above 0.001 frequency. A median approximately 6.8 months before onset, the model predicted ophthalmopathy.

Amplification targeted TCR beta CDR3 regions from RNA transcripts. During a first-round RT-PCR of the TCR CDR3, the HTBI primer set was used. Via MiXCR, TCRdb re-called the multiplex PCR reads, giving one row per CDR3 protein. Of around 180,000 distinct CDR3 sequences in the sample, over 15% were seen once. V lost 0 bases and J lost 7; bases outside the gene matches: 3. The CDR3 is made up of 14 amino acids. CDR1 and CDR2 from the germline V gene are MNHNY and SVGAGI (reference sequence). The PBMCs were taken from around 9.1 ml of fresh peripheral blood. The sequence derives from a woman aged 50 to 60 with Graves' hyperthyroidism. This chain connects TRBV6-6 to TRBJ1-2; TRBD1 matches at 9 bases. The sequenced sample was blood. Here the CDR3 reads CASSYSGTGTGYTF. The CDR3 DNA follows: TGTGCCAGCAGTTACTCTGGGACAGGGACTGGCTACACCTTC.